A selection of T cell receptor beta chains follows, all from one sample in a study of identical twins. MiXCR, applied by TCRdb to the 5' RACE reads, yields one record per CDR3 protein. In the table there are 450,000 or so distinct CDR3 sequences, 13% to 15% of which are singletons. This sample was also put to use in a study of yellow fever vaccine responses in identical twins.

Sequenced input: CD4+ T cells sorted from blood. Receptors originate from a woman aged 18-29 years in good health. Each CDR3 is given with its conserved first and last residue. A D gene is named only where the DNA matches it firmly. Size values are once, few and many counts, or a class for expanded clones, and some rows have none.

>TRBD2|TRBV18|NA|TRBJ2-5
CASSSFGGDQETQYF
TGTGCCAGCTCATCCTTTGGGGGGGACCAAGAGACCCAGTACTTC
>TRBD1|TRBV12-3/TRBV12-4|few|TRBJ2-7
CASSFQQMDRLHEQYF
TGTGCCAGCAGCTTTCAACAGATGGACAGGCTCCACGAGCAGTACTTC
>NA|TRBV9|NA|TRBJ2-7
CASSSRTGYEQYF
TGTGCCAGCAGCTCCCGGACGGGCTACGAGCAGTACTTC
>TRBD2|TRBV4-3|NA|TRBJ2-7
CASSQGLAGGLLKQYF
TGCGCCAGCAGCCAAGGCTTAGCGGGAGGGCTGCTGAAGCAGTACTTC
>TRBD2|TRBV11-2|many|TRBJ2-5
CASSPSGSGVLQETQYF
TGTGCCAGCAGCCCATCGGGTAGCGGGGTTCTCCAAGAGACCCAGTACTTC
>TRBD1|TRBV15|many|TRBJ2-1
CATSRVQGAVDEQFF
TGTGCCACCAGCAGAGTGCAGGGGGCCGTAGATGAGCAGTTCTTC
>TRBD2|TRBV15|few|TRBJ2-1
CATSNGLAGSSYNEQFF
TGTGCCACCAGCAATGGACTAGCGGGGAGCTCCTACAATGAGCAGTTCTTC
>NA|TRBV20-1|NA|TRBJ1-6
CSASLAGVVGSPLHF
TGCAGTGCTAGTTTGGCGGGGGTGGTGGGTTCACCCCTCCACTTT
>TRBD2|TRBV5-1|NA|TRBJ2-1
CASSLQPTSGIPVF
TGCGCCAGCTCTCTCCAACCGACTAGCGGGATTCCTGTCTTC
>NA|TRBV9|many|TRBJ1-5
CASSSTGQGNQPQHF
TGTGCCAGCAGCTCAACAGGGCAAGGTAATCAGCCCCAGCATTTT
>TRBD2|TRBV20-1|few|TRBJ2-7
CSAIEVLGGFHEQYF
TGCAGTGCTATAGAGGTCCTCGGGGGGTTCCACGAGCAGTACTTC
>NA|TRBV12-3/TRBV12-4|NA|TRBJ2-3
CASGGTFADTQYF
TGTGCCAGCGGCGGGACTTTTGCCGATACGCAGTATTTT
>TRBD2|TRBV28|few|TRBJ2-7
CASSFEAGGRNEQYF
TGTGCCAGCAGTTTCGAAGCGGGAGGAAGGAACGAGCAGTACTTC
>NA|TRBV20-1|NA|TRBJ2-3
CSAREARKGNTQYF
TGCAGTGCTAGAGAAGCTCGGAAGGGAAATACGCAGTATTTT
>TRBD1|TRBV28|few|TRBJ2-5
CASRQGQTGKETQYF
TGTGCCAGCAGACAGGGGCAGACGGGCAAGGAGACCCAGTACTTC
>TRBD2|TRBV5-1|few|TRBJ2-7
CASSSGLAGGGSIGEQYF
TGCGCCAGCAGCAGTGGACTAGCGGGAGGTGGTTCGATCGGCGAGCAGTACTTC
>TRBD2|TRBV4-3|many|TRBJ2-7
CASSQGTSGAYEQYF
TGCGCCAGCAGCCAGGGGACTAGCGGAGCTTACGAGCAGTACTTC
>NA|TRBV7-7|NA|TRBJ2-1
CASSLSSVPGDEQFF
TGTGCTAGCAGCTTATCATCCGTACCTGGAGATGAGCAGTTCTTC
>NA|TRBV12-3/TRBV12-4|NA|TRBJ2-3
CASSLMDSTDTQYF
TGTGCCAGCAGTTTAATGGACAGCACAGATACGCAGTATTTT
>TRBD2|TRBV7-9|many|TRBJ2-7
CASSPKGLAGAEYEQYF
TGTGCCAGCAGCCCTAAAGGACTAGCGGGAGCAGAGTACGAGCAGTACTTC
>NA|TRBV20-1|few|TRBJ1-1
CSALISPNTEAFF
TGCAGTGCCCTCATTTCCCCGAACACTGAAGCTTTCTTT
>NA|TRBV4-3|NA|TRBJ2-2
CASSRQTEAGELFF
TGCGCCAGCAGCCGGCAGACAGAGGCCGGGGAGCTGTTTTTT
>NA|TRBV15|NA|TRBJ2-2
CATSKATGELFF
TGTGCCACCAGCAAGGCGACCGGGGAGCTGTTTTTT
>NA|TRBV6-6|many|TRBJ2-1
CASSQYYNEQFF
TGTGCCAGCAGCCAATACTACAATGAGCAGTTCTTC
>TRBD1|TRBV29-1|few|TRBJ2-7
CSAGPGTGAYEQYF
TGCAGCGCCGGTCCCGGGACAGGTGCCTACGAGCAGTACTTC
>NA|TRBV29-1|many|TRBJ2-5
CSTTAGPETQYF
TGCAGCACAACGGCGGGGCCAGAGACCCAGTACTTC
>NA|TRBV20-1|few|TRBJ1-5
CSASGGVGGNQPQHF
TGCAGTGCTAGTGGCGGAGTCGGGGGGAATCAGCCCCAGCATTTT
>NA|TRBV3-1|NA|TRBJ2-5
CASSPKDSQETQYF
TGTGCCAGCAGCCCCAAGGACTCCCAAGAGACCCAGTACTTC
>TRBD2|TRBV20-1|NA|TRBJ2-3
CSARIGLADTDTQYF
TGCAGTGCTAGGATCGGACTAGCGGACACAGATACGCAGTATTTT
>NA|TRBV2|NA|TRBJ2-5
CANYRDQNQETQYF
TGTGCCAATTACCGGGACCAGAACCAAGAGACCCAGTACTTC
>TRBD1|TRBV5-4|few|TRBJ1-1
CASSSGQGLMLEAFF
TGTGCCAGCAGCTCAGGACAGGGACTTATGCTTGAAGCTTTCTTT
>NA|TRBV5-1|few|TRBJ2-7
CASSQGAGGASYEQYF
TGCGCCAGCAGCCAAGGGGCGGGCGGGGCGTCCTACGAGCAGTACTTC
>NA|TRBV15|many|TRBJ2-1
CATSRETYNEQFF
TGTGCCACCAGCAGAGAAACCTACAATGAGCAGTTCTTC
>TRBD2|TRBV5-6|few|TRBJ2-1
CASSLVTAGYNEQFF
TGTGCCAGCAGCTTGGTTACAGCGGGGTACAATGAGCAGTTCTTC
>NA|TRBV2|NA|TRBJ1-6
CATYRDYNSPLHF
TGTGCCACCTACAGGGACTATAATTCACCCCTCCACTTT
>NA|TRBV29-1|NA|TRBJ2-3
CSVELTGGAPDTQYF
TGCAGCGTTGAGTTAACAGGGGGGGCTCCAGATACGCAGTATTTT
>NA|TRBV9|few|TRBJ2-3
CASSPPGTLRSTQYF
TGTGCCAGCAGCCCTCCCGGGACTCTAAGATCTACGCAGTATTTT
>TRBD2|TRBV5-1|few|TRBJ2-7
CASSPGTSGFEQYF
TGCGCCAGCAGCCCCGGGACTAGCGGGTTCGAGCAGTACTTC
>NA|TRBV5-1|NA|TRBJ2-7
CASSLVGSGSSYEQYF
TGCGCCAGCAGCTTGGTGGGTAGCGGAAGCTCCTACGAGCAGTACTTC
>NA|TRBV4-1|few|TRBJ2-7
CASSQVQRGPPYEQYF
TGCGCCAGCAGCCAAGTCCAGCGCGGCCCGCCCTACGAGCAGTACTTC
>NA|TRBV11-2|few|TRBJ2-2
CASSQVQGLGGELFF
TGTGCCAGCAGTCAAGTACAGGGTCTGGGCGGGGAGCTGTTTTTT
>TRBD2|TRBV12-3/TRBV12-4|many|TRBJ2-7
CASSLATSGYEQYF
TGTGCCAGCAGTTTAGCGACTAGCGGCTACGAGCAGTACTTC
>NA|TRBV20-1|NA|TRBJ1-5
CSAREGSVNQPQHF
TGCAGTGCTAGAGAGGGAAGCGTTAATCAGCCCCAGCATTTT
>NA|TRBV29-1|NA|TRBJ1-2
CSVSQGRDYGYTF
TGCAGCGTATCACAGGGTAGGGACTATGGCTACACCTTC
>TRBD1|TRBV5-1|few|TRBJ2-7
CASTAGGTGSYEQYF
TGCGCCAGCACCGCCGGGGGGACAGGGTCCTACGAGCAGTACTTC
>NA|TRBV11-2|NA|TRBJ2-7
CASSLEQLTYEQYF
TGTGCCAGCAGCTTAGAACAGCTAACATACGAGCAGTACTTC
>TRBD1|TRBV6-1|few|TRBJ1-1
CATMGQLNTEAFF
TGTGCCACCATGGGACAGTTGAACACTGAAGCTTTCTTT
>TRBD1|TRBV20-1|NA|TRBJ1-2
CSAPDRGRIGYTF
TGCAGTGCACCGGACAGGGGGCGTATTGGCTACACCTTC
>NA|TRBV12-3/TRBV12-4|few|TRBJ2-3
CASRAAGYTQYF
TGTGCCAGCAGGGCGGCCGGGTATACGCAGTATTTT
>NA|TRBV20-1|NA|TRBJ2-5
CSASHQSETQYF
TGCAGTGCAAGTCACCAATCGGAGACCCAGTACTTC
>TRBD1|TRBV28|many|TRBJ2-7
CASSAGQGFYEQYF
TGTGCCAGCAGTGCGGGACAGGGCTTCTACGAGCAGTACTTC
>NA|TRBV6-2/TRBV6-3|many|TRBJ2-3
CASTRRGTDTQYF
TGTGCCAGCACTCGCCGGGGGACAGATACGCAGTATTTT
>NA|TRBV5-1|many|TRBJ1-1
CASSSGPMNTEAFF
TGCGCCAGCAGCTCTGGACCGATGAACACTGAAGCTTTCTTT
>NA|TRBV3-1|NA|TRBJ2-1
CASSQAGTYSEQFF
TGTGCCAGCAGCCAAGCGGGTACCTACAGTGAGCAGTTCTTC